This T cell receptor beta chain was retrieved from a study of blood T cells in healthy people across ages. V was cut by 6 bases and J by 2 bases, with 16 bases left in between. Germline V gene lookup returns CDR1 DFQATT and CDR2 SNEGSKA (reference sequence). The CDR3 totals 14 residues. The use of a sample-barcoded 5' primer and a J-beta primer mix characterized a second PCR of roughly 6 to 11 cycles. Via MiXCR, TCRdb re-called the 5' RACE reads, giving one row per CDR3 protein. The sample contains about 1.8 million distinct CDR3 sequences, about 50% of which appear only once. It was ten milliliters of peripheral blood that were drawn from each donor. PBMCs numbering at least 7 million were isolated per sample.

This sequence joins TRBV20-1 and TRBJ1-2, with D perhaps TRBD1 (6 bases). The source material was blood. The receptor comes from a woman aged 40-49 years in good health. CDR3 DNA: TGCAGTGCCCCCCCGGGGGCTGCCAACTATGGCTACACCTTC. The encoded protein is CSAPPGAANYGYTF.